Following are 18 T cell receptor beta chains from one sample sequenced in a study of T cell responses to AZD1222 COVID-19 vaccine (dated by TCRdb to the early 2020s). The receptor library was made with the immunoSEQ multiplex PCR assay. TCRdb's version of the immuneACCESS table is confined to in-frame rearrangements and falls short of the full clone set. An unresolved V gene accounts for under half of the shortfall where checked; the remainder is of unknown origin. A total of roughly 150,000 clones appear in this sample, approximately 89% of them only once. The top ten hold approximately 1.3% of the sample. The sample's time point label, decoded: about 28 days (+/-7) after the second vaccine dose. Here the sequenced sample was peripheral blood, taken 28 days after the second AZD1222 dose. All receptors come from an adult who received the AZD1222 COVID-19 vaccine.

This clone was picked up a small number of times. The chain joins TRBV6-2 or TRBV6-3 to TRBJ2-3; TRBD1 matches 8 bases. The CDR3 extends over 16 amino acids. Germline CDR1 and CDR2: MNHEY and SVGEGT. V dropped 5 bases and J dropped 2; count of bases not matched to a gene: 9. The CDR3 sequence is CASSGWTGSFTDTQYF. CDR3 bases: TGTGCCAGCAGTGGATGGACAGGGAGTTTCACAGATACGCAGTATTTT.

This rearrangement joins TRBV5-6 to TRBJ2-1; TRBD2 aligns across 8 bases. V shed 3 bases and J 2 bases; nucleotides not matched to a gene: 7. There are 16 residues in the CDR3. CDR1 is SGHDT and CDR2 is YYEEEE in the germline V gene. In DNA form, the CDR3 reads TGTGCCAGCAGCTGGACGGCGGGGGGCACCTACAATGAGCAGTTCTTC. Encoded protein: CASSWTAGGTYNEQFF. Looking up the rest from reference TRBV5-6 and TRBJ2-1 gives the full variable domain: DAGVTQSPTHLIKTRGQQVTLRCSPKSGHDTVSWYQQALGQGPQFIFQYYEEEERQRGNFPDRFSGHQFPNYSSELNVNALLLGDSALYLCASSWTAGGTYNEQFFGPGTRLTVL.

The chain joins TRBV5-1 to TRBJ1-3; D uncertain. There are 16 residues in the CDR3. Germline assignment: CDR1 SGHRS and CDR2 YFSETQ. V was trimmed by 0 bases and J by 1 base, leaving 11 bases between them. The DNA for the CDR3 is TGCGCCAGCAGCTTGGGGCCTGTTGGATCTGGAAACACCATATATTTT. Translated: CASSLGPVGSGNTIYF.

J is TRBJ2-3 and V is TRBV7-2; tentative D call: TRBD1 (5 bases). Deletions cut 0 bases from V and 8 bases from J, with 12 bases between. Germline V lookup: CDR1 SGHTA, CDR2 FQGNSA. The CDR3 extends over 14 amino acids. In DNA form, the CDR3 reads TGTGCCAGCAGCTTAGCGACTTTCCAGGGTACGCAGTATTTT. Its protein is CASSLATFQGTQYF.

The V call is TRBV19, the J call TRBJ1-2; D is unresolved. The CDR3 runs 10 residues. V was shortened by 4 bases and J by 8 bases, with 5 bases between the two germline ends. From germline, CDR1 is LNHDA and CDR2 SQIVND (reference sequence). The CDR3 loop is CASSTIGYTF. In DNA form, the CDR3 reads TGTGCCAGTAGTACTATAGGCTACACCTTC.

V usage is TRBV28 and J usage is TRBJ2-3; the D is unclear. The germline V gene encodes CDR1 MDHEN and CDR2 SYDVKM. Trimming removed 10 bases from V and 0 bases from J, with 17 bases in between. CDR3 length: 15 amino acids. Written as DNA, the CDR3 is TGTGCCATCATCCCTCCGGACCAGAGCACAGATACGCAGTATTTT. Its translation: CAIIPPDQSTDTQYF. Full variable domain (missing parts from reference TRBV28 and TRBJ2-3): DVKVTQSSRYLVKRTGEKVFLECVQDMDHENMFWYRQDPGLGLRLIYFSYDVKMKEKGDIPEGYSVSREKKERFSLILESASTNQTSMYLCAIIPPDQSTDTQYFGPGTRLTVL.

V and J are TRBV10-3 and TRBJ1-3; no reliable D call. Germline CDR1 and CDR2: ENHRY and SYGVKD. The CDR3 length is 15 residues. V was cut by 7 bases and J by 0 bases, with 13 bases left in between. The DNA for the CDR3 is TGTGCCATCACATCCGACCTAGCCTCTGGAAACACCATATATTTT. This translates into CAITSDLASGNTIYF.

This chain connects TRBV9 to TRBJ2-7, with TRBD1 matching 9 bases. V lost 1 base and J lost 5; bases outside the gene matches: 10. Germline values: CDR1 SGDLS, CDR2 YYNGEE. The CDR3 length is 16 residues. CDR3 sequence reads: CASSVSSGTGIDEQYF. In nucleotides, the CDR3 is TGTGCCAGCAGCGTATCCTCCGGGACAGGGATCGACGAGCAGTACTTC.

V usage is TRBV19 and J usage is TRBJ1-1; 9 bases match TRBD1. V gave up 5 bases and J gave up 4 bases; unmatched junction bases: 8. This CDR3 spans 15 amino acids. The germline gives CDR1 LNHDA, CDR2 SQIVND (reference sequence). The DNA for the CDR3 is TGTGCCAGTAGTGGTAACAGGGGGCAGACCACTGAAGCTTTCTTT. Its translation is CASSGNRGQTTEAFF.

V gene TRBV2 combines with J gene TRBJ2-7; tentatively, D is TRBD1 (6 bases). The ends were cut back, 4 bases at V and 3 bases at J, with 13 bases in the middle. The CDR3 loop spans 14 amino acids. CDR1 SNHLY and CDR2 FYNNEI come from the germline V gene. For the CDR3, the DNA is TGTGCCAGCAGTGGATACGGGACACTCTACGAGCAGTACTTC. Protein product: CASSGYGTLYEQYF.

The V gene is TRBV6-4, the J gene TRBJ2-1; a possible D gene is TRBD2 (6 bases). The V gene's germline CDR1 is MRHNA and CDR2 SNTAGT. V lost 0 bases and J lost 6, with 9 bases in between. The CDR3 loop spans 14 amino acids. CDR3: CASSDSQGGNEQFF. Written as DNA, the CDR3 is TGTGCCAGCAGTGACTCCCAGGGAGGCAATGAGCAGTTCTTC.

The table lists this clone with a few counts. The J gene is TRBJ1-1, the V gene TRBV11-2; D ambiguous. The CDR3 contains 12 residues. Germline lookup yields CDR1 SGHAT and CDR2 FQNNGV. The ends were cut back, 1 base at V and 11 bases at J, with 11 bases in the middle. DNA of the CDR3: TGTGCCAGCAGCTTAGTTCTCCCGATCGCTTTCTTT. It is translated as CASSLVLPIAFF. The full variable domain, its missing parts supplied by reference TRBV11-2 and TRBJ1-1, is EAGVAQSPRYKIIEKRQSVAFWCNPISGHATLYWYQQILGQGPKLLIQFQNNGVVDDSQLPKDRFSAERLKGVDSTLKIQPAKLEDSAVYLCASSLVLPIAFFGQGTRLTVV.

The chain links TRBV11-2 to TRBJ1-2; a weak D match, TRBD1 (6 bases). The CDR3 is made up of 15 amino acids. The V end was cut by 4 bases, the J end by 1 base, with 13 bases between. In germline, CDR1 is SGHAT, CDR2 FQNNGV. The DNA for the CDR3 is TGTGCCAGCAGCTCAACTCAGGGGCTTAACTATGGCTACACCTTC. Encoded protein: CASSSTQGLNYGYTF.

The chain uses TRBV6-4 and TRBJ2-7, with D possibly being TRBD2 (5 bases). The germline V and J ends were trimmed by 10 bases and 1 base, with 20 bases remaining between them. This CDR3 spans 15 amino acids. The germline gives CDR1 MRHNA, CDR2 SNTAGT. Written as DNA, the CDR3 is TGTGCCATCCTCCGTTGCGGGCGGGCTTCCTACGAGCAGTACTTC. This sequence encodes CAILRCGRASYEQYF.

This clone was recorded once. V gene TRBV24-1 combines with J gene TRBJ1-1; D is uncertain. This CDR3 contains 16 residues. Germline V gene sequence: CDR1 KGHDR, CDR2 SFDVKD. V shed 4 bases and J shed 0 bases, with 14 bases lying between them. In nucleotides, the CDR3 is TGTGCCACCAGTGAAGAAGGGAAATGCATGAACACTGAAGCTTTCTTT. Residues: CATSEEGKCMNTEAFF.

The V call is TRBV7-8, the J call TRBJ2-7, with 10 nucleotides matching TRBD2. Trimming at V came to 4 bases and at J to 1 base, leaving 1 base not matched to a gene. CDR1 SGHVS and CDR2 FQNEAQ come from the germline V gene. The CDR3 contains 14 residues. This CDR3 is CASSSTSGSYEQYF. CDR3 coding DNA: TGTGCCAGCAGCTCGACTAGCGGGTCCTACGAGCAGTACTTC.

The J gene is TRBJ2-1, the V gene TRBV28; 7 positions match TRBD1. The CDR3 loop spans 15 amino acids. The junction had 7 bases not matched to a gene; V was cut back by 2 bases and J by 6 bases. CDR1 is MDHEN and CDR2 is SYDVKM in the germline V gene. DNA of the CDR3: TGTGCCAGCAGTTTACACAGGGGAATTATCAATGAGCAGTTCTTC. This encodes CASSLHRGIINEQFF.

The chain joins TRBV5-1 to TRBJ1-4; no reliable D call. The CDR3 totals 14 residues. CDR1 SGHRS and CDR2 YFSETQ come from the germline V gene. The V and J ends lost 0 bases and 7 bases respectively, with 10 bases between them. The CDR3 here is CASSLGQYGEKLFF. The CDR3 nucleotides are TGCGCCAGCAGCTTGGGGCAGTACGGTGAAAAACTGTTTTTT.